Listed below are T cell receptor beta chains from one sample, sequenced in a study of T cells in localized non-small cell lung cancer. The data were produced by immunoSEQ multiplex PCR, yet TCRdb's version contains in-frame clones alone and is incomplete. The sample consists of approximately 70,000 clones, 70% to 90% of them appearing once. Sample: peripheral blood, taken before any cancer treatment. The origin of the receptors is a male donor aged 60 or older with stage III squamous cell lung carcinoma. Both conserved end residues are part of each CDR3. The D gene is left open where the match is weak. Only part of the rows carry a size: once, few, many, or a class if the clone is expanded.

D gene	V gene	clone size	J gene	CDR3 protein	CDR3 DNA
-	TRBV9	-	TRBJ2-2	CASSVDLVPGELFF	TGTGCCAGCAGCGTAGATTTAGTGCCCGGGGAGCTGTTTTTT
TRBD2	TRBV27	once	TRBJ2-3	CASSLSGGGVDTQYF	TGTGCCAGCAGTTTATCGGGCGGGGGGGTCGATACGCAGTATTTT
-	TRBV30	-	TRBJ1-5	CAWSGGRSNQPQHF	TGTGCCTGGAGTGGAGGCCGGAGCAATCAGCCCCAGCATTTT
-	TRBV11-2	few	TRBJ1-1	CASSLGRAGPGHLNTEAFF	TGTGCCAGCAGCTTAGGGAGGGCTGGACCGGGACACTTGAACACTGAAGCTTTCTTT
-	TRBV7-2	-	TRBJ2-5	CASSLLGSGDGETQYF	TGTGCCAGCAGCTTGTTGGGGTCGGGCGATGGGGAGACCCAGTACTTC
-	TRBV11-1	-	TRBJ2-3	CASSLEEGFADTQYF	TGTGCCAGCAGCTTAGAGGAGGGGTTCGCAGATACGCAGTATTTT
-	TRBV15	-	TRBJ2-5	CATSRKMRGQETQYF	TGTGCCACCAGCAGAAAAATGAGAGGGCAAGAGACCCAGTACTTC
TRBD2	TRBV7-9	once	TRBJ2-5	CASSSPGLAGPQRETQYF	TGTGCCAGCAGCTCACCCGGACTAGCGGGGCCGCAAAGGGAGACCCAGTACTTC
-	TRBV5-1	-	TRBJ1-4	CASSSGTASEKLFF	TGCGCCAGCAGCTCCGGGACGGCAAGTGAAAAACTGTTTTTT
-	TRBV6-1	-	TRBJ2-2	CASSDKSHANTGELFF	TGTGCCAGCAGTGACAAATCTCATGCGAACACCGGGGAGCTGTTTTTT
-	TRBV11-3	-	TRBJ2-5	CASSLGRSWGETQYF	TGTGCCAGCAGCTTAGGACGGTCTTGGGGAGAGACCCAGTACTTC
TRBD1	TRBV7-9	-	TRBJ2-3	CASSLLGGTGVITDTQYF	TGTGCCAGCAGCTTACTCGGGGGGACAGGGGTCATCACAGATACGCAGTATTTT
-	TRBV7-3	-	TRBJ1-3	CASSPGGKSSGNTIYF	TGTGCCAGCAGCCCCGGAGGCAAAAGCTCTGGAAACACCATATATTTT
-	TRBV10-2	once	TRBJ1-2	CASSVREKYGYTF	TGCGCCAGCAGTGTCCGGGAAAAATATGGCTACACCTTC
TRBD1	TRBV19	-	TRBJ1-1	CASSMFGTGGSRRDTEAFF	TGTGCCAGTAGTATGTTCGGGACAGGGGGCTCCCGGAGGGACACTGAAGCTTTCTTT
-	TRBV6-1	-	TRBJ1-1	CASSERREKAFF	TGTGCCAGCAGTGAACGAAGGGAGAAAGCTTTCTTT
-	TRBV6-5	once	TRBJ2-2	CASSSVSPDTGELFF	TGTGCCAGCAGCTCGGTCTCGCCTGACACCGGGGAGCTGTTTTTT
TRBD1	TRBV7-9	-	TRBJ1-6	CASSWGTDSSPLHF	TGTGCCAGCAGCTGGGGGACAGATAGTTCACCCCTCCACTTT
TRBD2	TRBV10-1	-	TRBJ2-5	CASRGRRGGQETQYF	TGCGCCAGCAGGGGACGGCGGGGGGGCCAAGAGACCCAGTACTTC
-	TRBV19	few	TRBJ1-1	CASSISGRTEAFF	TGTGCCAGTAGTATTTCAGGGCGAACTGAAGCTTTCTTT
-	TRBV29-1	-	TRBJ2-3	CSVPQGPNTDTQYF	TGCAGCGTCCCCCAGGGGCCCAACACAGATACGCAGTATTTT
-	TRBV5-1	-	TRBJ2-6	CASSLVLAGANVLTF	TGCGCCAGCAGCTTGGTGCTAGCTGGGGCCAACGTCCTGACTTTC
-	TRBV19	-	TRBJ2-7	CASSINGGRDEQYF	TGTGCCAGTAGTATAAACGGGGGCCGGGACGAGCAGTACTTC
-	TRBV7-8	-	TRBJ2-2	CASSPRGADTGELFF	TGTGCCAGCAGCCCCCGGGGGGCGGACACCGGGGAGCTGTTTTTT
TRBD1	TRBV11-2	-	TRBJ2-3	CASSTGQGSSDTQYF	TGTGCCAGCAGCACGGGACAGGGAAGTTCAGATACGCAGTATTTT
-	TRBV6-1	-	TRBJ2-2	CASREAGELFF	TGTGCCAGCAGGGAGGCCGGGGAGCTGTTTTTT
-	TRBV10-1	-	TRBJ2-1	CASSDHRYNEQFF	TGCGCCAGCAGTGATCATAGGTACAATGAGCAGTTCTTC
TRBD2	TRBV19	-	TRBJ2-5	CASSMLAGSETQYF	TGTGCCAGTAGTATGTTAGCGGGATCAGAGACCCAGTACTTC
TRBD2	TRBV7-8	-	TRBJ2-7	CASSQTSGPAYEQYF	TGTGCCAGCAGCCAGACTAGCGGGCCCGCCTACGAGCAGTACTTC
TRBD1	TRBV7-9	-	TRBJ2-2	CASSFSSGQGANTGELFF	TGTGCCAGCAGCTTCAGCTCCGGACAGGGGGCAAACACCGGGGAGCTGTTTTTT
TRBD1	TRBV6-1	few	TRBJ1-6	CASSQAGGRGSSYNSPLHF	TGTGCCAGCAGTCAAGCCGGGGGCAGGGGGAGCTCCTATAATTCACCCCTCCACTTT
-	TRBV4-2	-	TRBJ2-1	CASSQDRRYNEQFF	TGTGCCAGCAGCCAAGATCGCAGGTACAATGAGCAGTTCTTC
TRBD2	TRBV19	-	TRBJ2-5	CASSRGGQETQYF	TGTGCCAGTAGTCGGGGGGGGCAGGAGACCCAGTACTTC
TRBD1	TRBV30	-	TRBJ2-7	CAGTGNSYEQYF	TGTGCAGGGACAGGGAACTCCTACGAGCAGTACTTC
-	TRBV7-6	-	TRBJ2-1	CASSIPTVGYNEQFF	TGTGCCAGCAGCATCCCGACCGTTGGGTACAATGAGCAGTTCTTC
TRBD1	TRBV5-4	-	TRBJ2-5	CASSSGQTQETQYF	TGTGCCAGCAGTTCGGGACAGACCCAAGAGACCCAGTACTTC
-	TRBV9	-	TRBJ2-6	CASKEGAGAGANVLTF	TGTGCCAGCAAGGAGGGGGCTGGAGCTGGGGCCAACGTCCTGACTTTC
-	TRBV2	-	TRBJ1-1	CASSLEGGDTEAFF	TGTGCCAGCAGCCTAGAGGGAGGCGACACTGAAGCTTTCTTT
TRBD2	TRBV7-2	-	TRBJ2-3	CASSLAGGLAAYTQYF	TGTGCCAGCAGCTTAGCGGGAGGACTAGCGGCCTATACGCAGTATTTT
TRBD1	TRBV5-5	-	TRBJ1-2	CASSQSTGAGYGYTF	TGTGCCAGCAGCCAGTCCACAGGGGCGGGCTATGGCTACACCTTC
-	TRBV18	-	TRBJ2-5	CASSVRGDGETQYF	TGTGCCAGCTCAGTCCGGGGAGACGGGGAGACCCAGTACTTC
TRBD1	TRBV6-1	once	TRBJ2-3	CASTEGTGDGSTQYF	TGTGCCAGCACCGAGGGGACAGGGGACGGATCGACGCAGTATTTT
-	TRBV11-2	-	TRBJ2-5	CASSPAEETQYF	TGTGCCAGCAGCCCTGCCGAGGAGACCCAGTACTTC
-	TRBV9	-	TRBJ2-4	CASSSLSGGLQNIQYF	TGTGCCAGCAGCTCCCTTTCGGGGGGCCTGCAAAACATTCAGTACTTC